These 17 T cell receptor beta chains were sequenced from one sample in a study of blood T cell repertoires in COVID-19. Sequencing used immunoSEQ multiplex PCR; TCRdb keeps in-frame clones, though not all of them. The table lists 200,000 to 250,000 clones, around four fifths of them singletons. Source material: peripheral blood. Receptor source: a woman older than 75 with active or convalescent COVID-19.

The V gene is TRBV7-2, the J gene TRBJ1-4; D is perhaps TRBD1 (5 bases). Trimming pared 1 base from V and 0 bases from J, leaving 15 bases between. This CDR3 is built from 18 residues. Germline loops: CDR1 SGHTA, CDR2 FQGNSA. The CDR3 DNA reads TGTGCCAGCAGCTTAGAGGGACTTTCCGTTACAACTAATGAAAAACTGTTTTTT. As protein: CASSLEGLSVTTNEKLFF.

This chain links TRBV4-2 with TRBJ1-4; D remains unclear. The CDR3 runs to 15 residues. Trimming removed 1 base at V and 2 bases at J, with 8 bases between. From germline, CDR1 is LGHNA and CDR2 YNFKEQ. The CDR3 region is CASSQATVTNEKLFF. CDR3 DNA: TGTGCCAGCAGCCAAGCAACGGTTACTAATGAAAAACTGTTTTTT.

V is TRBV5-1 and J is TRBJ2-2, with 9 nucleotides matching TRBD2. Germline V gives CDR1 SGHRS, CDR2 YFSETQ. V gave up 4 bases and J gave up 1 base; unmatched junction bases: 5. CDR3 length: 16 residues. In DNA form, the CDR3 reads TGCGCCAGCAGCCGAACAGCGGGAGGGAACACCGGGGAGCTGTTTTTT. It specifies CASSRTAGGNTGELFF.

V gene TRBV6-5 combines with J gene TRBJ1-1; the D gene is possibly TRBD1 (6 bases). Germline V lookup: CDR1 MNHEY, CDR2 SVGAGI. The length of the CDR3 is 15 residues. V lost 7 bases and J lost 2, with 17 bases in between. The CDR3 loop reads CASKGRRQANTEAFF. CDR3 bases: TGTGCCAGCAAGGGAAGACGACAGGCCAACACTGAAGCTTTCTTT.

CDR3 region: CASSGVGGNQPQHF. CDR3 sequence (DNA): TGTGCCAGCAGCGGGGTAGGGGGCAATCAGCCCCAGCATTTT. The chain is built from TRBV7-9 and TRBJ1-5; D is possibly TRBD1 (5 bases). V lost 5 bases to trimming and J lost 2 bases, with 10 bases between them. Germline-derived CDR1 and CDR2 are SEHNR and FQNEAQ (reference sequence). The CDR3 has 14 residues.

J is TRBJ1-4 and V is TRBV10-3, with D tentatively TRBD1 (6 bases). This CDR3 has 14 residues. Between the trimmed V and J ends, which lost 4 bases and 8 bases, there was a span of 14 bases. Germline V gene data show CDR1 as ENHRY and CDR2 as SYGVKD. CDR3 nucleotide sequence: TGTGCCATCAGTGTTGGGCAGGGGAAGGAAAAACTGTTTTTT. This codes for CAISVGQGKEKLFF.

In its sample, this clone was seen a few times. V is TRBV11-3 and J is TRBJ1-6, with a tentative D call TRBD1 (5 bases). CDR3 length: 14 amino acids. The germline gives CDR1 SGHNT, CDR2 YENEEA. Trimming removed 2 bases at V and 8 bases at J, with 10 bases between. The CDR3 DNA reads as TGTGCCAGCAGCTTAAGGACACAGGATTCACCCCTCCACTTT. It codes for CASSLRTQDSPLHF. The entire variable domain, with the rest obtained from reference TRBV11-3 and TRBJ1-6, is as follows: EAGVVQSPRYKIIEKKQPVAFWCNPISGHNTLYWYLQNLGQGPELLIRYENEEAVDDSQLPKDRFSAERLKGVDSTLKIQPAELGDSAVYLCASSLRTQDSPLHFGNGTRLTVT.

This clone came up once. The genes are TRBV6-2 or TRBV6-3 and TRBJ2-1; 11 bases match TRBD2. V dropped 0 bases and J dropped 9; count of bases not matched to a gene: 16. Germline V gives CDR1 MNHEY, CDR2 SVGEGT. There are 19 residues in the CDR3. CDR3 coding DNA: TGTGCCAGCAGTTACTCGATAGATCTGGGACTAGCGGACTGGGGTGAGCAGTTCTTC. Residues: CASSYSIDLGLADWGEQFF.

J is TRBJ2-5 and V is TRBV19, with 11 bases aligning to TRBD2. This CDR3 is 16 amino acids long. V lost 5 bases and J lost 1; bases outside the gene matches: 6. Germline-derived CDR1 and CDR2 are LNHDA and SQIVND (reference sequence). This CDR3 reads CASSVTSGGTQETQYF. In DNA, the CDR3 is TGTGCCAGTAGTGTAACTAGCGGGGGAACCCAAGAGACCCAGTACTTC.

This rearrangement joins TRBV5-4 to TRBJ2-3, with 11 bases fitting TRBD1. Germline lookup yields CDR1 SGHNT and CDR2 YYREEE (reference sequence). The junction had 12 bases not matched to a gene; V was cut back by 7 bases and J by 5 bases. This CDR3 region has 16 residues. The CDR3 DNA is TGTGCCAGCTACAAGGGAGGACAGGGGGCGGGAGATACGCAGTATTTT. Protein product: CASYKGGQGAGDTQYF.

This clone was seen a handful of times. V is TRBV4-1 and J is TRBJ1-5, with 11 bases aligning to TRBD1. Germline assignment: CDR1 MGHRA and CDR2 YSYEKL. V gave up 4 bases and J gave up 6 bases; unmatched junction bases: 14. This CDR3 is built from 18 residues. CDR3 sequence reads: CASSLGQGATPSSQPQHF. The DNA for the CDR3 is TGCGCCAGCAGCCTCGGACAGGGGGCAACCCCTTCTAGTCAGCCCCAGCATTTT.

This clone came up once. The CDR3 nucleotides read TGTGCCTGGGGACAGGGGCCTGGAAACACCATATATTTT. Its translation: CAWGQGPGNTIYF. The rearrangement uses TRBV30 and TRBJ1-3, with 9 nucleotides matching TRBD1. CDR1 is GTSNPN and CDR2 is SVGIG in the germline V gene (reference sequence). This CDR3 contains 13 residues. V gave up 5 bases and J gave up 2 bases; unmatched junction bases: 1.

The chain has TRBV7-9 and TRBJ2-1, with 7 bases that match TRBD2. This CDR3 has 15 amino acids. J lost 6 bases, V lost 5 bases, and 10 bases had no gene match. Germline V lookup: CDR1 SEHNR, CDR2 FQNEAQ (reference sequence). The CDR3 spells CASSAPGLPRNEQFF. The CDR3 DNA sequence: TGTGCCAGCAGCGCACCGGGACTACCTCGCAATGAGCAGTTCTTC.

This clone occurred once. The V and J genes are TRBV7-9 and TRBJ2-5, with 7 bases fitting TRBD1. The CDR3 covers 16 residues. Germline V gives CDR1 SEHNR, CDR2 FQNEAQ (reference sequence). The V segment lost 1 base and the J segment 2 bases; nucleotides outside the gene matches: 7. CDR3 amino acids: CASSLEWGRGQETQYF. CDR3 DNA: TGTGCCAGCAGCTTAGAGTGGGGCAGGGGGCAAGAGACCCAGTACTTC.

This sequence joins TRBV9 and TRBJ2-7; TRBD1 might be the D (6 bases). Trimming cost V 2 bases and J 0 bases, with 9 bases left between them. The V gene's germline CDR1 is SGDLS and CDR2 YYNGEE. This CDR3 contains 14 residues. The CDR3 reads CASSVGQLSYEQYF. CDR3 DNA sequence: TGTGCCAGCAGCGTTGGACAGCTCTCCTACGAGCAGTACTTC.

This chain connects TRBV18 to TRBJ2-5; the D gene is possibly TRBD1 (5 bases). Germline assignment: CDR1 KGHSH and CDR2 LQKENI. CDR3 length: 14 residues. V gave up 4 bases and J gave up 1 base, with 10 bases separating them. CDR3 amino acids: CASSRTLPQETQYF. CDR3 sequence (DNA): TGTGCCAGCTCACGGACACTTCCCCAAGAGACCCAGTACTTC.

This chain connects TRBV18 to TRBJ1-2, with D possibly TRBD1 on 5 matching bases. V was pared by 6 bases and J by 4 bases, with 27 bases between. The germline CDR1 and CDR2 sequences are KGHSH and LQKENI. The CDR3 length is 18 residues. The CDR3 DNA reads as TGTGCCAGCTCCCCTATGGCCCCAATTAGTGGGCAGGGCTATGGCTACACCTTC. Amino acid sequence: CASSPMAPISGQGYGYTF.